This TCR beta chain was retrieved from a study of T cells in Graves' hyperthyroidism and ophthalmopathy. Whole-study findings and limits: Using 13 V-J features, a model discriminated ophthalmopathy from stable hyperthyroidism.

This CDR3 is built from 13 residues. Between the trimmed V and J ends, which lost 2 bases and 5 bases, there was a span of 8 bases. Germline V gene sequence: CDR1 SGHRS, CDR2 YFSETQ. This clonotype showed up many times. What it binds is unknown. Exclusion followed for patients with uncontrolled infection, other autoimmune disease, pregnancy or lactation. Each diagnosis was grounded in clinical symptoms, serum thyroxine and TRAb, thyroid ultrasound, and orbital computed tomography. Sampled blood dates from first hyperthyroidism diagnosis, and it precedes any ophthalmopathy symptoms. Researchers took RNA transcripts and amplified the TCR beta CDR3 regions from them. First-round RT-PCR targeting the TCR CDR3 was performed with the HTBI primer set. TCRdb re-called the multiplex PCR reads through MiXCR, storing one row per CDR3 protein. Counted here are hundreds of thousands of distinct CDR3 sequences, over 15% occurring once; the ten biggest clones make up 16%.

V is TRBV5-1 and J is TRBJ1-5; D remains unclear. The TCR originated in a woman aged 45-65 years with Graves' hyperthyroidism that later progressed to Graves' ophthalmopathy. The specimen sequenced was blood. The CDR3 DNA sequence: TGCGCCAGCAGCTTAGTTCCCCATCAGCCCCAGCATTTT. Translated, it gives CASSLVPHQPQHF.